This T cell receptor beta chain derives from a study of T-cell memory formation after mild COVID-19 (dated by TCRdb to the early 2020s). Regarding the study in general: TCR sequence clusters from the two donors were largely donor specific. Two young, previously healthy adult volunteers made up the cohort, one male and one female. Longitudinal TCRalpha and TCRbeta repertoire sequencing tracked T-cell clones expanding and contracting after mild COVID-19 in two donors. Results and caveats for the whole study, not just this receptor: Some responding clones were found in pre-infection memory, which suggests that pre-existing cross-reactive memory T cells took part in the SARS-CoV-2 response. From day 15 to 85, contracting clones showed balanced CD4/CD8 phenotypes, whereas a second wave of clones that expanded from day 15 to 37 leaned towards CD4+. SARS-CoV-2 specificity was not confirmed for the second-wave clones peaking on day 37. Contracting CD4+ clones were found mainly in CM and EM memory subsets, while CD8+ clones were enriched in EMRA. Only a couple of mild cases were covered by the study, and larger cohorts that include severe cases with pre-infection samples were considered necessary.

Of note for this clonotype: Its antigen has not been determined. No base quality information exists; no much larger clone differs at one position.

PBMCs were isolated by Ficoll-Paque density gradient centrifugation. The CDR3, cysteine through phenylalanine, is 15 amino acids long. Only the CDR3 region is kept as DNA, spanning 45 bases read in frame from base 1. The germline V gene supplies CDR1 MNHEY and CDR2 SVGAGI. Trimming takes 4 bases from V and 1 base from J, and the germline ends sit 13 bases apart. TCRdb lists the instrument as Illumina NovaSeq 6000. cDNA libraries for TCRalpha and TCRbeta were prepared by 5'RACE using constant-segment primers, with sample barcodes and unique molecular identifiers added. Trizol reagent was used to extract RNA from every sample. Libraries were amplified in two PCR steps, with a second sample barcode and Illumina TruSeq adapters added in the second step. Libraries were sequenced on an Illumina NovaSeq with 2 x 150 bp paired-end reads. As for the original processing: Reads were demultiplexed and collapsed into UMI-guided consensus sequences with migec v1.2.7. With mixcr v2.1.11, UMI consensuses were aligned to TRA and TRB V and J templates and assembled into clonotypes. Expanded or contracted clonotypes were those called significant by both edgeR and NoisET, with noise models trained on biological replicates. edgeR calls used a false discovery rate-adjusted p below 0.01 and a log2 fold-change threshold of 1. As an exploratory analysis of dynamics, PCA with hierarchical clustering was applied to max-normalized trajectories of the 1000 most abundant clonotypes. Separately sequenced CD4+ and CD8+ repertoires were used to assign a CD4 or CD8 phenotype to each responding clone. The public reads were reprocessed in TCRdb via fastp at Q25 and MiXCR, keeping in-frame beta chains. Every CDR3 protein is listed once, alongside the most common genes and DNA of its rows. What appears here as the V and J calls and clone size reflects TCRdb's work, not the paper's. The sample records hundreds of thousands of distinct CDR3 sequences, over 7% of which are singletons. The top ten hold around a fifth of the sample.

This clonotype originated in a man aged 18 to 30 who had mild COVID-19 (a few samples of this study predate the infection). The sample titles of this study are shuffled in the database, so cell type and time point are left out; the donor was told from shared clones. Recombination connected TRBV6-5 to TRBJ1-1; no D gene can be assigned with confidence. Material for sequencing was PBMCs or a T cell subset sorted from them (not recorded which). In nucleotides, the sequence is TGTGCCAGCAGTTCCGCGGCGGGCAGGAACACTGAAGCTTTCTTT. Its protein is CASSSAAGRNTEAFF.